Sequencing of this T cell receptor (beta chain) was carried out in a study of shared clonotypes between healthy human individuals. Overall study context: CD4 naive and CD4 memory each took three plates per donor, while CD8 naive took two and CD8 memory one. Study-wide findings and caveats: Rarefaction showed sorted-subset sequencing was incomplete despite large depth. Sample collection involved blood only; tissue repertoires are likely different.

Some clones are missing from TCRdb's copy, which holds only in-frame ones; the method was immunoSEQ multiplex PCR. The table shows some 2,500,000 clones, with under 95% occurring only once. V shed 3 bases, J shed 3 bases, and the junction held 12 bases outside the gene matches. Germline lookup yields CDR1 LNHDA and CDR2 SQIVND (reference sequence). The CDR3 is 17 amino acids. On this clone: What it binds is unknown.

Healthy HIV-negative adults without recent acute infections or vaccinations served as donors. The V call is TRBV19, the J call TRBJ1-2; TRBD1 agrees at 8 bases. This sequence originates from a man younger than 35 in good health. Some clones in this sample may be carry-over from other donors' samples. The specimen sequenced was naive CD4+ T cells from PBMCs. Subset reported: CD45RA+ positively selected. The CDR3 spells CASSIHPLTGGDYGYTF. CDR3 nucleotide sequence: TGTGCCAGTAGTATTCACCCACTCACAGGGGGTGACTATGGCTACACCTTC. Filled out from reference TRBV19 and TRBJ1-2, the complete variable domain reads DGGITQSPKYLFRKEGQNVTLSCEQNLNHDAMYWYRQDPGQGLRLIYYSQIVNDFQKGDIAEGYSVSREKKESFPLTVTSAQKNPTAFYLCASSIHPLTGGDYGYTFGSGTRLTVV.